This entry concerns a single T cell receptor beta chain. One end of the junction does not line up with germline, which may come from a read error. The CDR3 length is 17 residues. The V gene's germline CDR1 is SGHAT and CDR2 FQNNGV. These data belong to a study of control samples from healthy donors and cancer patients. Generated by immunoSEQ multiplex PCR, the TCRdb table keeps only in-frame clones and is missing some. The sample comprises about 100,000 clones, 87% of which are singletons, and 18% rests with the top ten. This TCR was sampled from a woman in her forties or fifties in good health. Material for sequencing was blood. The V and J genes are TRBV11-2 and TRBJ1-2; D is perhaps TRBD1 (5 bases). Written as DNA, the CDR3 is TGTGCCAGCAGCCTAGAATCGGGACGCCAGGCTTTCTATGGCTACACCTTC. Translation: CASSLESGRQAFYGYTF. The full variable domain, its missing parts supplied by reference TRBV11-2 and TRBJ1-2, is EAGVAQSPRYKIIEKRQSVAFWCNPISGHATLYWYQQILGQGPKLLIQFQNNGVVDDSQLPKDRFSAERLKGVDSTLKIQPAKLEDSAVYLCASSLESGRQAFYGYTFGSGTRLTVV.